Following are 26 T cell receptor beta chains from one sample sequenced in a study of follicular helper T cells after annual influenza vaccination. This sample's time point: 2015-2016 season, pre-vaccination. The data were produced by immunoSEQ multiplex PCR, yet TCRdb's version contains in-frame clones alone and is incomplete. The sample carries about 5,600 clones, about 82% recorded once. The sequenced sample was CXCR5- memory CD4+ T cells sorted from blood, obtained on the day of influenza vaccination. Every receptor here comes from an adult who received the influenza vaccine.

CDR3 DNA sequence: TGTGCCAGCAGTGAAGGTAGAAGGAATTATGGCTACACCTTC. This translates into CASSEGRRNYGYTF. The J gene is TRBJ1-2, the V gene TRBV6-1; D unresolved. Trimming removed 1 base at V and 5 bases at J, with 11 bases between. This CDR3 contains 14 residues. In germline, CDR1 is MNHNS, CDR2 SASEGT.

V gene TRBV7-9 combines with J gene TRBJ2-2; a weak D match, TRBD1 (5 bases). The length of the CDR3 is 13 residues. Trimming cost V 1 base and J 8 bases, with 8 bases left between them. From germline, CDR1 is SEHNR and CDR2 FQNEAQ (reference sequence). The chain's CDR3 is CASSLGQYGELFF. Here the CDR3 DNA reads TGTGCCAGCAGCTTAGGACAGTATGGGGAGCTGTTTTTT.

The gene calls are TRBV20-1 and TRBJ1-1, with D perhaps matching TRBD1 (5 bases). The germline V and J ends were trimmed by 6 bases and 10 bases, with 12 bases remaining between them. The CDR3 contains 10 residues. Germline V gene lookup returns CDR1 DFQATT and CDR2 SNEGSKA (reference sequence). CDR3 residues: CSAPPGRAFF. In DNA, the CDR3 is TGCAGTGCCCCCCCAGGGCGAGCTTTCTTT.

The V call is TRBV10-3, the J call TRBJ1-5, with D possibly being TRBD1 (6 bases). This CDR3 is built from 15 residues. V lost 0 bases, J lost 0 bases, and 6 bases lay in between. Germline lookup yields CDR1 ENHRY and CDR2 SYGVKD. The CDR3 region is CAISESGGSNQPQHF. In DNA form, the CDR3 reads TGTGCCATCAGTGAGTCAGGGGGTAGCAATCAGCCCCAGCATTTT.

The chain uses TRBV6-4 and TRBJ2-3; no clear D. The V end was cut by 5 bases, the J end by 0 bases, with 6 bases between. The germline CDR1 and CDR2 sequences are MRHNA and SNTAGT. The CDR3 has 13 residues. In nucleotides, the CDR3 is TGTGCCAGCAGTTATCAGAGCACAGATACGCAGTATTTT. Amino acids: CASSYQSTDTQYF.

V gene TRBV6-5 combines with J gene TRBJ2-7; possible D gene TRBD2, 6 bases. CDR1 is MNHEY, CDR2 SVGAGI, per germline. The length of the CDR3 is 15 residues. The ends were cut back, 0 bases at V and 7 bases at J, with 16 bases in the middle. CDR3 in DNA: TGTGCCAGCAGTTACTCGACGGGAGACGGCTCTGAGCAGTACTTC. This codes for CASSYSTGDGSEQYF.

This clone was detected a few times. The chain carries TRBV11-1 and TRBJ1-4; D gene ambiguous. The CDR3 consists of 15 residues. Germline V gene sequence: CDR1 SGHAT, CDR2 FQDESV (reference sequence). With 4 bases removed from V and 4 bases from J, the gap between germline ends came to 13 bases. In DNA form, the CDR3 reads TGTGCCAGCAGCTCCGTCGGGGAGGTTAATGAAAAACTGTTTTTT. Translated, it gives CASSSVGEVNEKLFF.

The CDR3 DNA reads TGCGCCAGCAGCCAAGATGAAAAGTACGAGCAGTACTTC. It translates to CASSQDEKYEQYF. V and J are TRBV4-1 and TRBJ2-7; no clear D gene. Trimming left V 0 bases short and J 4 bases short, with 7 bases between. The CDR3 extends over 13 amino acids. Germline V lookup: CDR1 MGHRA, CDR2 YSYEKL.

V and J are TRBV11-2 and TRBJ2-1, with 7 bases that match TRBD2. The germline CDR1 and CDR2 sequences are SGHAT and FQNNGV. The junction had 7 bases not matched to a gene; V was cut back by 1 base and J by 7 bases. This CDR3 has 15 amino acids. Here the CDR3 reads CASSLAGGLFNEQFF. Here the CDR3 DNA reads TGTGCCAGCAGCTTAGCGGGAGGCCTTTTTAATGAGCAGTTCTTC.

The V and J genes are TRBV10-3 and TRBJ1-6; D is perhaps TRBD1 (6 bases). CDR1 ENHRY and CDR2 SYGVKD come from the germline V gene. The CDR3 runs to 14 residues. Trimming pared 0 bases from V and 13 bases from J, leaving 13 bases between. The CDR3, as DNA: TGTGCCATCAGTGAGTCGCAGGGGAGTTCCCCCCTCCACTTT. Translated, it gives CAISESQGSSPLHF.

The rearrangement links TRBV6-5 to TRBJ2-5, with a weak D call TRBD2 (5 bases). CDR1 and CDR2 (germline): MNHEY, SVGAGI. This CDR3 is built from 11 residues. Trimming removed 5 bases at V and 5 bases at J, with 6 bases between. This chain's CDR3 is CASSTGETQYF. Written as DNA, the CDR3 is TGTGCCAGCAGTACGGGGGAGACCCAGTACTTC.

The chain employs TRBV18 and TRBJ1-5, with TRBD1 as a possible D gene (5 bases). The CDR3 is made up of 16 amino acids. Germline CDR1 and CDR2: KGHSH and LQKENI. Trimming pared 4 bases from V and 6 bases from J, leaving 19 bases between. The CDR3 sequence: CASSLASGGFGQPQHF. In DNA, the CDR3 is TGTGCCAGCTCACTAGCTTCTGGGGGTTTTGGTCAGCCCCAGCATTTT.

The chain has TRBV7-9 and TRBJ2-1, with a tentative D call TRBD2 (6 bases). CDR1 SEHNR and CDR2 FQNEAQ come from the germline V gene (reference sequence). V was cut by 5 bases and J by 8 bases, with 13 bases left in between. The CDR3 spans 13 residues. The chain's CDR3 is CASSPSSGDEQFF. CDR3 in DNA: TGTGCCAGCAGCCCGTCCTCGGGGGATGAGCAGTTCTTC.

This chain uses TRBV6-1 with TRBJ2-7; 10 bases fit TRBD1. V shed 6 bases, J shed 4 bases, and the junction held 3 bases outside the gene matches. This CDR3 comprises 13 residues. Germline V gene data show CDR1 as MNHNS and CDR2 as SASEGT. CDR3 residues: CASRRQGAYEQYF. DNA for the CDR3: TGTGCCAGCAGAAGACAGGGGGCGTACGAGCAGTACTTC.

This chain connects TRBV18 to TRBJ2-7, with 8 bases lining up with TRBD2. CDR1 is KGHSH, CDR2 LQKENI, per germline. The CDR3 length is 13 residues. V lost 3 bases to trimming and J lost 6 bases; unmatched junction nucleotides: 4. The CDR3 DNA follows: TGTGCCAGCTCACCTGGGACTAGTGGCGAGCAGTACTTC. This encodes CASSPGTSGEQYF.

V gene TRBV19 combines with J gene TRBJ1-6; no definite D call. V lost 3 bases and J lost 7, with 10 bases in between. The germline CDR1 and CDR2 sequences are LNHDA and SQIVND (reference sequence). This CDR3 contains 14 residues. CDR3 in DNA: TGTGCCAGTAGTATTGGCCTCGGGAATTCACCCCTCCACTTT. It is translated as CASSIGLGNSPLHF.

The chain links TRBV11-3 to TRBJ2-2; possible D gene TRBD2, 6 bases. CDR3 size: 16 residues. Per the germline V gene, CDR1 is SGHNT and CDR2 is YENEEA. Trimming pared 0 bases from V and 6 bases from J, leaving 14 bases between. CDR3 coding DNA: TGTGCCAGCAGCTTAGATAGAGTCAGCGGGTCCGGGGAGCTGTTTTTT. Its translation is CASSLDRVSGSGELFF.

This sequence joins TRBV11-1 and TRBJ1-1, with D maybe TRBD1 (5 bases). The CDR3 has 17 residues. V was shortened by 0 bases and J by 3 bases, with 17 bases between the two germline ends. The V gene's germline CDR1 is SGHAT and CDR2 FQDESV (reference sequence). The CDR3: CASSLAFSGQRDTEAFF. The CDR3 DNA is TGTGCCAGCAGCTTAGCGTTCTCGGGGCAACGGGACACTGAAGCTTTCTTT.

This chain connects TRBV7-2 to TRBJ2-3; 15 bases map to TRBD2. The trim removed 4 bases at V and 5 bases at J, leaving 7 bases unmatched. The germline gives CDR1 SGHTA, CDR2 FQGNSA. The length of the CDR3 is 17 residues. CDR3 region: CASSSSGLAGGKDTQYF. The CDR3 DNA is TGTGCCAGCAGCTCCTCGGGACTAGCGGGAGGAAAAGATACGCAGTATTTT.

The genes are TRBV4-1 and TRBJ2-6; the match to TRBD1 covers 10 bases. CDR3 size: 20 residues. J lost 3 bases, V lost 1 base, and 12 bases had no gene match. Per germline, CDR1 MGHRA and CDR2 YSYEKL. The CDR3 is CASSQVQQGQGYGGANVLTF. CDR3 in DNA: TGCGCCAGCAGCCAAGTCCAACAGGGACAGGGGTATGGTGGGGCCAACGTCCTGACTTTC.

The V call is TRBV19, the J call TRBJ1-2; no reliable D call. Germline CDR1 LNHDA, CDR2 SQIVND (reference sequence). The CDR3 is 14 amino acids. Trimming removed 7 bases at V and 8 bases at J, with 20 bases between. CDR3 residues: CASIPSKTATGYTF. CDR3 coding DNA: TGTGCCAGTATCCCCTCGAAGACGGCCACCGGCTACACCTTC.

This chain connects TRBV28 to TRBJ2-7, with 10 positions matching TRBD1. Germline loops: CDR1 MDHEN, CDR2 SYDVKM. The CDR3 sequence is 13 residues long. V shed 6 bases and J 4 bases; nucleotides not matched to a gene: 3. The CDR3 nucleotides read TGTGCCAGCAGCCGGGACAGGGGATACGAGCAGTACTTC. This codes for CASSRDRGYEQYF.

J is TRBJ1-4 and V is TRBV7-9; TRBD1 might be the D (5 bases). The germline gives CDR1 SEHNR, CDR2 FQNEAQ (reference sequence). The CDR3 sequence is 15 residues long. Trimming removed 1 base at V and 5 bases at J, with 11 bases between. The CDR3 sequence: CASSLEQAGNEKLFF. CDR3 coding DNA: TGTGCCAGCAGCTTAGAACAGGCGGGCAATGAAAAACTGTTTTTT.

This clone was seen only a few times. V and J are TRBV5-5 and TRBJ2-7; 7 bases line up with TRBD1. CDR3 length: 13 residues. V dropped 4 bases and J dropped 4; count of bases not matched to a gene: 5. Germline-derived CDR1 and CDR2 are SGHKS and YYEKEE (reference sequence). The CDR3: CASSAGTAYEQYF. DNA of the CDR3: TGTGCCAGCAGCGCCGGGACAGCGTACGAGCAGTACTTC. Full variable domain (remainder filled in from reference TRBV5-5 and TRBJ2-7): DAGVTQSPTHLIKTRGQQVTLRCSPISGHKSVSWYQQVLGQGPQFIFQYYEKEERGRGNFPDRFSARQFPNYSSELNVNALLLGDSALYLCASSAGTAYEQYFGPGTRLTVT.

CDR3 DNA: TGTGCCAGCAGTTTCTCCCCCTATATGAAGGGGGGGGTTCTGTATTTT. Its protein product is CASSFSPYMKGGVLYF. The J gene is TRBJ2-3, the V gene TRBV6-5; perhaps TRBD2 as D (7 bases). Germline-derived CDR1 and CDR2 are MNHEY and SVGAGI. This CDR3 contains 16 residues. Between the trimmed V and J ends, which lost 4 bases and 14 bases, there was a span of 28 bases.

This sequence joins TRBV25-1 and TRBJ1-2; possible D gene TRBD1, 5 bases. Germline values: CDR1 MGHDK, CDR2 SYGVNS. This CDR3 is 16 amino acids long. Trimming took off 3 bases at V and 3 bases at J, with 17 bases between the two ends. The CDR3 coding sequence is TGTGCCAGCAGTGATCCCTCGGGGGACGGACACTATGGCTACACCTTC. Translated: CASSDPSGDGHYGYTF.